Shown below are 30 T cell receptor beta chains from a single sample sequenced in a study of blood T cell repertoires in COVID-19. The repertoire was sequenced with immunoSEQ multiplex PCR; TCRdb's copy has only in-frame clones and lacks some. The sample contains 98,000 or so clones, approximately 91% of which appear only once. Sequenced sample: peripheral blood. The receptor source for this set is a human donor in a cohort sampled during active COVID-19.

The rearrangement uses TRBV6-5 and TRBJ2-5, with 10 bases fitting TRBD2. The CDR3 loop spans 14 amino acids. In germline, CDR1 is MNHEY, CDR2 SVGAGI. V lost 8 bases, J lost 5 bases, and 8 bases stayed unmatched. In DNA form, the CDR3 reads TGTGCCAGCGGGGGAGCGGGGGGGCTGGAGACCCAGTACTTC. It specifies CASGGAGGLETQYF.

This chain uses TRBV5-1 with TRBJ2-7, with TRBD1 as a possible D gene (7 bases). Trimming took off 3 bases at V and 2 bases at J, with 15 bases between the two ends. The CDR3 length is 15 residues. The germline V gene has CDR1 SGHRS and CDR2 YFSETQ. The DNA of the CDR3 is TGCGCCAGCAGCTCCTCAGGGGGGCCAACCTACGAGCAGTACTTC. It translates to CASSSSGGPTYEQYF.

J is TRBJ2-2 and V is TRBV10-3; 8 bases line up with TRBD2. The CDR3 is 16 residues long. V lost 3 bases to trimming and J lost 2 bases; unmatched junction nucleotides: 5. Germline loops: CDR1 ENHRY, CDR2 SYGVKD. Written as DNA, the CDR3 is TGTGCCATCAGTGAAAAAGCGGGAGCCAACACCGGGGAGCTGTTTTTT. Its translation: CAISEKAGANTGELFF.

CDR3 DNA sequence: TGTGCCAGCAGTCCAGACAGGGCTAGGGGCAATGAGCAGTTCTTC. It codes for CASSPDRARGNEQFF. The chain combines TRBV6-2 or TRBV6-3 with TRBJ2-1; 7 positions agree with TRBD1. Germline loops: CDR1 MNHEY, CDR2 SVGEGT. V dropped 5 bases and J dropped 6; count of bases not matched to a gene: 10. The CDR3 runs 15 residues.

This rearrangement joins TRBV5-5 to TRBJ2-4; 11 nucleotides match TRBD1. The junction had 13 bases not matched to a gene; V was cut back by 0 bases and J by 8 bases. The germline gives CDR1 SGHKS, CDR2 YYEKEE (reference sequence). The CDR3 has 18 residues. The CDR3 loop reads CASSLGDLGQGARDIQYF. The CDR3 DNA reads as TGTGCCAGCAGCTTGGGGGATCTAGGACAGGGGGCGCGAGACATTCAGTACTTC.

This chain joins TRBV7-6 and TRBJ2-3; no clear D. V lost 5 bases and J 0 bases, leaving 15 bases between the germline ends. The germline V gene encodes CDR1 SGHVS and CDR2 FNYEAQ. CDR3 length: 16 amino acids. DNA for the CDR3: TGTGCCAGCAGCCGTCGGAGAACCACTAGCACAGATACGCAGTATTTT. This translates into CASSRRRTTSTDTQYF.

This clone was counted between two and nine times. V and J are TRBV7-6 and TRBJ2-2, with 9 bases fitting TRBD1. V trimming: 5 bases; J trimming: 5 bases; junction bases outside the gene matches: 6. CDR1 is SGHVS, CDR2 FNYEAQ, per germline. The CDR3 has 15 amino acids. The CDR3 nucleotides are TGTGCCAGCAGCGTTGAAGGACAGGGGACCGGGGAGCTGTTTTTT. It codes for CASSVEGQGTGELFF.

The rearrangement joins TRBV2 to TRBJ2-4, with D possibly matching TRBD1 (5 bases). Germline V gives CDR1 SNHLY, CDR2 FYNNEI. Trimming cost V 2 bases and J 13 bases, with 15 bases left between them. The CDR3 spans 13 residues. In DNA form, the CDR3 reads TGTGCCAGCAGTGAAAGGGGCCCCAAATCCCAGTACTTC. It is translated as CASSERGPKSQYF.

The table lists this clone with a count of one. The rearrangement links TRBV12-5 to TRBJ1-1, with TRBD1 matching 10 bases. Losses at the gene ends were 3 bases for V and 5 bases for J; bases not matched to a gene: 3. CDR1 LGHNT and CDR2 FRNRAP come from the germline V gene. This CDR3 region has 14 residues. CDR3 DNA sequence: TGTGCTAGTGGTTTAGGGACAGGGGTTACTGAAGCTTTCTTT. Its translation is CASGLGTGVTEAFF.

The V and J genes are TRBV10-2 and TRBJ2-1, with D maybe TRBD2 (6 bases). V gave up 4 bases and J gave up 8 bases, with 9 bases separating them. From germline, CDR1 is WSHSY and CDR2 SAAADI. The CDR3 is 12 residues long. CDR3 protein: CASSGWGDEQFF. The CDR3 DNA reads TGCGCCAGCAGTGGGTGGGGGGATGAGCAGTTCTTC.

The chain combines TRBV7-8 with TRBJ2-7; TRBD2 aligns across 7 bases. Germline values: CDR1 SGHVS, CDR2 FQNEAQ. Trimming took 0 bases from V and 3 from J; bases not matched to a gene: 8. The CDR3 is made up of 16 amino acids. CDR3 sequence reads: CASSLAATSSHYEQYF. The DNA of the CDR3 is TGTGCCAGCAGCTTAGCAGCGACTAGCTCTCACTACGAGCAGTACTTC.

J is TRBJ1-2 and V is TRBV6-6; D is unresolved. The V end lost 4 bases, the J end lost 7 bases, and 7 bases lay between the germline ends. The CDR3 length is 11 residues. Germline V gene sequence: CDR1 MNHNY, CDR2 SVGAGI (reference sequence). The CDR3 region has the DNA TGTGCCAGCAGTTTAACGGGTGGCTACACCTTC. It encodes CASSLTGGYTF.

CDR3 residues: CATSENRGAMTNEQFF. DNA of the CDR3: TGTGCCACCAGTGAGAACAGGGGGGCGATGACTAATGAGCAGTTCTTC. The J gene is TRBJ2-1, the V gene TRBV24-1; 8 bases map to TRBD1. The V and J ends lost 4 bases and 7 bases, in that order; junction bases with no gene match: 11. Germline CDR1 and CDR2: KGHDR and SFDVKD. The CDR3 has 16 amino acids.

This clone has just a few counts. The chain is built from TRBV11-1 and TRBJ1-6; D is undetermined. V was clipped by 3 bases and J by 15 bases, with 9 bases between them. The germline V gene encodes CDR1 SGHAT and CDR2 FQDESV (reference sequence). CDR3 length: 11 residues. The CDR3 sequence: CASSFSGNLHF. In DNA, the CDR3 is TGTGCCAGCAGCTTTTCCGGGAACCTCCACTTT. The full variable domain, its missing parts supplied by reference TRBV11-1 and TRBJ1-6, is EAEVAQSPRYKITEKSQAVAFWCDPISGHATLYWYRQILGQGPELLVQFQDESVVDDSQLPKDRFSAERLKGVDSTLKIQPAELGDSAMYLCASSFSGNLHFGNGTRLTVT.

This clone was detected once. The chain links TRBV4-3 to TRBJ1-2; TRBD1 aligns across 8 bases. Trimming at V came to 0 bases and at J to 5 bases, leaving 11 bases not matched to a gene. The V gene's germline CDR1 is LGHNA and CDR2 YSLEER. The CDR3 is made up of 17 amino acids. CDR3: CASSQDARTGPLYGYTF. In DNA, the CDR3 is TGCGCCAGCAGCCAAGATGCTAGGACAGGGCCCCTTTATGGCTACACCTTC.

This chain connects TRBV7-6 to TRBJ2-7, with 8 bases lining up with TRBD2. Trimming at V came to 5 bases and at J to 2 bases, leaving 11 bases not matched to a gene. Germline V CDR1 and CDR2: SGHVS, FNYEAQ. The CDR3 totals 16 residues. The CDR3 loop is CASSRAGSSGAYEQYF. The CDR3 coding sequence is TGTGCCAGCAGCCGCGCCGGGAGTAGCGGGGCCTACGAGCAGTACTTC.

The chain carries TRBV27 and TRBJ2-2, with 8 bases that match TRBD1. The ends lost 0 bases at V and 6 bases at J; junction bases unmatched: 0. The germline CDR1 and CDR2 sequences are MNHEY and SMNVEV (reference sequence). CDR3 size: 14 residues. The CDR3 DNA reads as TGTGCCAGCAGTTTATCACAGGGGGCCGGGGAGCTGTTTTTT. The encoded protein is CASSLSQGAGELFF.

This clone was counted only a few times. The genes are TRBV10-1 and TRBJ1-5, with 9 bases fitting TRBD1. CDR3 size: 15 residues. Germline V CDR1 and CDR2: WNHNN, SYGVQD (reference sequence). The V gene end was trimmed by 6 bases and the J gene end by 4 bases; junction bases not matched to a gene: 7. CDR3 residues: CASREQGAENQPQHF. As DNA, the CDR3 is TGCGCCAGCAGGGAACAGGGGGCCGAGAATCAGCCCCAGCATTTT.

V gene TRBV9 combines with J gene TRBJ2-5; weak D call: TRBD1 (6 bases). The CDR3 length is 14 residues. Germline lookup yields CDR1 SGDLS and CDR2 YYNGEE. The V end lost 1 base, the J end lost 0 bases, and 7 bases lay between the germline ends. The CDR3 reads CASSVQGYQETQYF. Written as DNA, the CDR3 is TGTGCCAGCAGCGTACAGGGGTACCAAGAGACCCAGTACTTC.

The chain employs TRBV7-9 and TRBJ2-3, with 7 nucleotides matching TRBD2. The V gene's germline CDR1 is SEHNR and CDR2 FQNEAQ (reference sequence). This CDR3 contains 12 residues. V lost 5 bases to trimming and J lost 10 bases; unmatched junction nucleotides: 6. This CDR3 reads CASSPSGGAQYF. The DNA of the CDR3 is TGTGCCAGCAGCCCCTCGGGGGGAGCGCAGTATTTT. Complete variable domain (other parts from reference TRBV7-9 and TRBJ2-3): DTGVSQNPRHKITKRGQNVTFRCDPISEHNRLYWYRQTLGQGPEFLTYFQNEAQLEKSRLLSDRFSAERPKGSFSTLEIQRTEQGDSAMYLCASSPSGGAQYFGPGTRLTVL.

The chain recombines TRBV6-2 or TRBV6-3 with TRBJ1-6; TRBD1 agrees at 8 bases. This CDR3 has 16 amino acids. Per the germline V gene, CDR1 is MNHEY and CDR2 is SVGEGT. With V trimmed by 1 base and J by 7 bases, 6 bases remained unmatched. CDR3: CASSYWAWTGNSPLHF. CDR3 bases: TGTGCCAGCAGTTACTGGGCCTGGACAGGGAATTCACCCCTCCACTTT.

The V and J genes are TRBV28 and TRBJ2-7; D perhaps matches TRBD2 (6 bases). CDR3 length: 15 residues. V lost 7 bases to trimming and J lost 4 bases, with 20 bases between them. Germline CDR1 and CDR2: MDHEN and SYDVKM. In DNA form, the CDR3 reads TGTGCCAGCACCTTATTCCGAACCGCGGGGTACGAGCAGTACTTC. This translates into CASTLFRTAGYEQYF.

For this clone: A junction boundary mismatches the germline segment, possibly from a read error. The chain couples TRBV19 to TRBJ1-2; a weak D match, TRBD1 (6 bases). CDR1 LNHDA and CDR2 SQIVND come from the germline V gene (reference sequence). The CDR3 runs 14 residues. The CDR3 protein is CASSIGQPNSGYTF. The CDR3 DNA is TGTGCCAGTAGTATTGGACAGCCCAACTCTGGCTACACCTTC.

The chain couples TRBV9 to TRBJ2-7; 10 nucleotides match TRBD2. Germline V gives CDR1 SGDLS, CDR2 YYNGEE. The CDR3 is 16 amino acids. J lost 3 bases, V lost 4 bases, and 10 bases had no gene match. The CDR3 coding sequence is TGTGCCAGCAGCCCCCCCGTGGTAGCGGGAGGCTACGAGCAGTACTTC. It is translated as CASSPPVVAGGYEQYF.

The chain carries TRBV10-2 and TRBJ2-7; a possible D gene is TRBD2 (7 bases). Germline V lookup: CDR1 WSHSY, CDR2 SAAADI. The CDR3 totals 15 residues. Trimming took off 10 bases at V and 2 bases at J, with 21 bases between the two ends. The CDR3 DNA reads as TGCGCCACGATAGAGGCGGCGGGGGCGACCTACGAGCAGTACTTC. This encodes CATIEAAGATYEQYF.

J is TRBJ2-1 and V is TRBV7-9, with D perhaps matching TRBD2 (6 bases). The CDR3 contains 15 residues. The germline CDR1 and CDR2 sequences are SEHNR and FQNEAQ (reference sequence). The V end lost 1 base, the J end lost 8 bases, and 15 bases lay between the germline ends. Written as DNA, the CDR3 is TGTGCCAGCAGCTTAGGCGGAGGACTATCTGATGAGCAGTTCTTC. Translating gives CASSLGGGLSDEQFF.

This clone was counted a single time. This chain connects TRBV7-2 to TRBJ1-1; 7 positions match TRBD1. CDR1 is SGHTA, CDR2 FQGNSA, per germline. The CDR3 extends over 16 amino acids. V dropped 5 bases and J dropped 1; count of bases not matched to a gene: 10. The CDR3 DNA follows: TGTGCCAGCAGCCGGGGGCTAGGGGGCGCGAACACTGAAGCTTTCTTT. The encoded protein is CASSRGLGGANTEAFF.

The rearrangement joins TRBV5-8 to TRBJ1-2, with TRBD1 matching over 7 bases. CDR3 size: 13 residues. Trimming at V came to 4 bases and at J to 5 bases, leaving 5 bases not matched to a gene. The germline V gene has CDR1 SGHTS and CDR2 YDEGEE. CDR3 coding DNA: TGTGCCAGCAGCGCTGGGACAGCATATGGCTACACCTTC. Protein product: CASSAGTAYGYTF.

This chain's CDR3 is CSVYGGTGELFF. Written as DNA, the CDR3 is TGCAGCGTCTATGGGGGGACCGGGGAGCTGTTTTTT. The chain links TRBV29-1 to TRBJ2-2; weak D call: TRBD2 (6 bases). Germline V CDR1 and CDR2: SQVTM, ANQGSEA. The CDR3 consists of 12 residues. The germline V and J ends were trimmed by 6 bases and 5 bases, with 10 bases remaining between them.

In this sample, this clone turned up once. The rearrangement uses TRBV28 and TRBJ2-7; D is perhaps TRBD1 (5 bases). In germline, CDR1 is MDHEN, CDR2 SYDVKM. This CDR3 has 16 amino acids. The V and J ends lost 4 bases and 2 bases respectively, with 18 bases between them. The CDR3 sequence is CASSSFGALGPYEQYF. For the CDR3, the DNA is TGTGCCAGCAGTTCCTTTGGGGCGCTCGGTCCCTACGAGCAGTACTTC.